The TCR beta chain described here comes from a study of T-cell reconstitution after alpha-beta-depleted transplantation in children. Study outcomes and limitations: The origin of high day-60 TCRbeta diversity in some patients lay in surviving recipient T cells and thymic progenitors. T-cell counts and diversity were attributed mostly to newly produced T cells one year after transplant.

For this clonotype: The antigen is unknown.

During its preparation, the TCRbeta library received unique molecular identifiers. MiXCR, run by TCRdb on the PCR reads, gives a single entry per CDR3 protein. The table records hundreds of thousands of distinct CDR3 sequences, approximately 15% of them present only once. Trimming cost V 4 bases and J 0 bases, with 12 bases left between them. CDR3 length equals 16 residues. The germline CDR1 and CDR2 sequences are KGHDR and SFDVKD. J is TRBJ2-1 and V is TRBV24-1; no reliable D call. The clonotype originates from a male patient aged 10 to 17 who had a stem cell transplant for acute lymphoblastic leukemia, so the T cells may come from the graft donor. Material: PBMCs, mostly from graft donor cells, obtained 360 days after TCRalphabeta/CD19-depleted stem cell transplant. The CDR3 region has the DNA TGTGCCACCAGTGAAGGGCCCGCTTCCTCCTACAATGAGCAGTTCTTC. It encodes CATSEGPASSYNEQFF.